These T cell receptor beta chains were read from a single sample in a study of radiation and T cells in renal cell carcinoma. The data were produced by immunoSEQ multiplex PCR, yet TCRdb's version contains in-frame clones alone and is incomplete. The top ten clones hold 6% to 7% of a sample with 50,000 to 70,000 clones, 60% to 85% of them seen once. Here the sequenced sample was blood, taken from a patient whose treatment included radiotherapy and nephrectomy. The receptor set was obtained from a man between 60 and 70 years old with renal cell carcinoma. Both conserved end residues are part of each CDR3.

>TRBJ1-3|15|TRBV2
CASSELTSSGNTIYF
>TRBJ2-3|16|TRBV18
CASSRGTGALTDTQYF
>TRBJ2-6|20|TRBV9
CASSVRNPGTAFSGANVLTF
>TRBJ2-3|15|TRBV19
CASSTTDSRTDTQYF
>TRBJ2-7|16|TRBV11-2
CASSSVQGAVSYEQYF
>TRBJ1-5|15|TRBV6-6
CASSSVRGGNQPQHF
>TRBJ2-3|17|TRBV30
CAWSALLTGLSTDTQYF
>TRBJ2-3|15|TRBV5-4
CASSVWGGRADTQYF
>TRBJ1-1|14|TRBV6-5
CASSYQGGNTEAFF
>TRBJ1-6|15|TRBV4-1
CASSQDDGRNSPLHF
>TRBJ1-4|14|TRBV5-1
CASSLTGVNEKLFF
>TRBJ1-6|13|TRBV27
CASSLGTGELLHF
>TRBJ1-4|16|TRBV11-2
CASSLGVGASNEKLFF
>TRBJ2-5|13|TRBV5-4
CASSPGGQETQYF
>TRBJ2-1|13|TRBV12-5
CASARTGRDEQFF
>TRBJ1-1|11|TRBV30
CAWSVNTEAFF
>TRBJ1-2|14|TRBV25-1
CASSDDISGLGYTF
>TRBJ2-1|13|TRBV5-1
CATAMGDNNEQFF
>TRBJ1-3|15|TRBV19
CASSEVMDIGNTIYF
>TRBJ2-1|14|TRBV15
CATSRDNGGTEQFF
>TRBJ1-1|15|TRBV2
CASSQGAAGTSEAFF
>TRBJ1-2|13|TRBV7-2
CASRRPPNYGYTF
>TRBJ2-5|14|TRBV19
CASSSGRYQETQYF
>TRBJ2-5|16|TRBV6-1
CASSATFLAGQETQYF
>TRBJ2-5|12|TRBV10-2
CASSDGGETQYF
>TRBJ2-3|15|TRBV14
CASSQEAGGWDTQYF
>TRBJ2-3|19|TRBV7-2
CASSLGDGRVGGSTDTQYF
>TRBJ2-3|16|TRBV11-3
CASSLAPLVGTDTQYF
>TRBJ2-5|13|TRBV29-1
CSVKREGPQTQYF
>TRBJ1-1|13|TRBV6-5
CASSLQGTTEAFF
>TRBJ2-6|15|TRBV4-1
CASSQDRGGANVLTF
>TRBJ1-2|15|TRBV7-2
CASSLESRVTGGYTF
>TRBJ1-1|15|TRBV4-3
CASSQASGLETEAFF
>TRBJ1-4|15|TRBV5-4
CASSSPDRDPEKLFF
>TRBJ1-2|15|TRBV9
CASSVAVTVRRGYTF
>TRBJ2-7|14|TRBV6-6
CASSQGGPRYEQYF
>TRBJ2-5|14|TRBV7-2
CASSLGGQGETQYF
>TRBJ2-1|15|TRBV5-5
CASSLGDPRQVDSFF
>TRBJ1-5|13|TRBV5-6
CASSTQGWQPQHF
>TRBJ2-5|14|TRBV29-1
CSVEHWQAGETQYF
>TRBJ2-1|13|TRBV2
CASSVFGRGEQFF
>TRBJ2-1|14|TRBV19
CASSRSSDYNEQFF
>TRBJ2-7|14|TRBV7-2
CASSPGTSSYEQYF
>TRBJ1-1|16|TRBV11-2
CASSLDLGSYNTEAFF
>TRBJ2-7|20|TRBV4-3
CASSRNSRASGGSGSYEQYF
>TRBJ1-2|10|TRBV6-6
CASRDRDYTF